Each of the 7 T cell receptor beta chains below was sequenced from the same sample in a study of CD4 T cells in relation to SARS-CoV-2 and coronaviruses (dated by TCRdb to the early 2020s). Libraries were built with the immunoSEQ multiplex PCR assay. Sourced from immuneACCESS, this table was stored by TCRdb with only in-frame sequences that have V and J called. A share of the clones is absent; for the studies checked, an unresolved V gene accounts for under half, and the remainder has no known explanation. The sample has 30,000 to 45,000 clones on record, 70% to 90% of them singletons. Of the sample, roughly 9% falls within the top ten clones. The source material was memory CD4+ T cells from PBMCs. The cell subset or site label, read with the paper, signifies: memory (non-naive) CD4+ T cells. These TCRs come from an adult with COVID-19.

Here the CDR3 DNA reads TGTGCCAGCAGTTCAACACAGACGGTCTATGGCTACACCTTC. This gives the protein CASSSTQTVYGYTF. The J gene is TRBJ1-2, the V gene TRBV6-5, with D unclear. The CDR3 length is 14 residues. Germline CDR1 and CDR2: MNHEY and SVGAGI. Trimming took 4 bases from V and 4 from J, leaving 13 bases between them.

V and J are TRBV5-4 and TRBJ2-7; 8 bases map to TRBD2. The CDR3 consists of 15 residues. J lost 0 bases, V lost 4 bases, and 6 bases had no gene match. The germline CDR1 and CDR2 sequences are SGHNT and YYREEE (reference sequence). CDR3 DNA: TGTGCCAGCAGCCTCGGGGGGGGGAGCTCCTACGAGCAGTACTTC. It yields the protein CASSLGGGSSYEQYF. Based on the CDR3 plus reference TRBV5-4 and TRBJ2-7, the full variable domain is ETGVTQSPTHLIKTRGQQVTLRCSSQSGHNTVSWYQQALGQGPQFIFQYYREEENGRGNFPPRFSGLQFPNYSSELNVNALELDDSALYLCASSLGGGSSYEQYFGPGTRLTVT.

The chain has TRBV7-8 and TRBJ2-7; D is uncertain. The CDR3 is 15 residues long. CDR1 SGHVS and CDR2 FQNEAQ come from the germline V gene. V was clipped by 1 base and J by 3 bases, with 13 bases between them. The chain's CDR3 is CASSLDFHDDYEQYF. CDR3 in DNA: TGTGCCAGCAGCTTAGACTTCCATGATGACTACGAGCAGTACTTC.

This rearrangement joins TRBV25-1 to TRBJ1-2; D gene uncertain. The CDR3 contains 11 residues. The germline V and J ends were trimmed by 1 base and 6 bases, with 3 bases remaining between them. The germline CDR1 and CDR2 sequences are MGHDK and SYGVNS. For the CDR3, the DNA is TGTGCCAGCAGTGAATGGGATGGCTACACCTTC. This gives the protein CASSEWDGYTF.

The sample holds a few counts of this clone. The V call is TRBV20-1, the J call TRBJ1-2; D ambiguous. V was trimmed by 1 base and J by 6 bases, leaving 6 bases between them. Germline V gene data show CDR1 as DFQATT and CDR2 as SNEGSKA (reference sequence). This CDR3 has 11 residues. CDR3 coding DNA: TGCAGTGCTAGAGGGGGTGATGGCTACACCTTC. This translates into CSARGGDGYTF.

The chain joins TRBV20-1 to TRBJ2-5, with a possible D match to TRBD1 (5 bases). The CDR3 runs 14 residues. The germline V gene has CDR1 DFQATT and CDR2 SNEGSKA (reference sequence). V was cut by 3 bases and J by 5 bases, with 16 bases left in between. In DNA form, the CDR3 reads TGCAGTGCTAGTCAAATTGCAGGGTCGGAGACCCAGTACTTC. Protein: CSASQIAGSETQYF.

The chain couples TRBV5-1 to TRBJ1-6; D uncertain. The V and J ends lost 2 bases and 8 bases respectively, with 11 bases between them. This CDR3 spans 14 amino acids. Germline V lookup: CDR1 SGHRS, CDR2 YFSETQ. The CDR3 is CASSLGGRDSPLHF. CDR3 bases: TGCGCCAGCAGCTTAGGTGGTCGGGATTCACCCCTCCACTTT.